This T cell receptor beta chain was identified in a study of blood T cell repertoires in COVID-19. In the authors' workflow: Estimates of nucleated cell counts were drawn from the amplification of reference gene primers. Libraries were prepared by immunoSEQ multiplex PCR; TCRdb keeps only in-frame clonotypes and omits some of them. D and trimming were read from the DNA, whereas the V and J calls and clone size are those reported in that table. The table has 380,000 or so clones, approximately 86% seen once; the top ten hold roughly 7.2%. Trimming pared 5 bases from V and 9 bases from J, leaving 20 bases between. The V gene's germline CDR1 is SGHTA and CDR2 FQGNSA. CDR3 length: 16 amino acids.

This receptor was taken from a woman aged 55-69 years with COVID-19, enrolled during active disease. Sample: peripheral blood. The gene calls are TRBV7-2 and TRBJ1-6; D is possibly TRBD1 (6 bases). The CDR3 protein is CASSQKWGQGFSPLHF. The DNA for the CDR3 is TGTGCCAGCAGCCAGAAGTGGGGGCAGGGTTTTTCACCCCTCCACTTT. Full variable domain (rest looked up from reference TRBV7-2 and TRBJ1-6): GAGVSQSPSNKVTEKGKDVELRCDPISGHTALYWYRQSLGQGLEFLIYFQGNSAPDKSGLPSDRFSAERTGGSVSTLTIQRTQQEDSAVYLCASSQKWGQGFSPLHFGNGTRLTVT.